This T cell receptor beta chain was found in a study of cytomegalovirus exposure and HLA in healthy donors. Regarding the study as a whole: According to reports, the classifier identified cytomegalovirus status with high specificity and sensitivity. In vitro confirmation showed three CMV-associated chains to be CMV antigen specific.

The PCR contained 60 Vbeta and 13 Jbeta primers. Sequencing used immunoSEQ multiplex PCR; TCRdb keeps in-frame clones, though not all of them. The sample carries about 160,000 clones, just under 80% recorded once. Germline CDR1 reads MNHEY; CDR2 reads SMNVEV (reference sequence). Between the trimmed V and J ends, which lost 5 bases and 0 bases, there was a span of 13 bases. The CDR3 spans 15 residues. With regard to this clone: Its antigen remains unidentified.

The source is a man in his late teens or twenties in good health and CMV-seropositive. Sequencing was done on a sample of PBMCs. The chain is built from TRBV27 and TRBJ1-1, with a weak D call TRBD1 (5 bases). The CDR3 spells CASSPQGDMNTEAFF. The CDR3 coding sequence is TGTGCCAGCAGTCCCCAGGGCGACATGAACACTGAAGCTTTCTTT.